The present entry profiles one TCR beta chain with its context. Its antigen is currently unknown. These data belong to a study of cytomegalovirus exposure and HLA in healthy donors. The study ran its PCR with 60 Vbeta and 13 Jbeta primers. This table comes from immunoSEQ multiplex PCR, and its TCRdb copy is limited to in-frame clones, with some not included. The table includes 150,000 or so clones, over 75% detected once. Germline V gene lookup returns CDR1 GTSNPN and CDR2 SVGIG (reference sequence). The V and J ends lost 0 bases and 9 bases respectively, with 3 bases between them. The CDR3 runs to 11 residues. Study results and caveats: In terms of immune exposure information, only CMV serostatus was available.

The source of this sequence is a man aged 45 to 65 in good health and CMV-seropositive. The V and J genes are TRBV30 and TRBJ1-6; D remains unclear. The sample consisted of PBMCs. CDR3 loop: CAWSVLSPLHF. The CDR3 coding sequence is TGTGCCTGGAGTGTACTTTCACCCCTCCACTTT.